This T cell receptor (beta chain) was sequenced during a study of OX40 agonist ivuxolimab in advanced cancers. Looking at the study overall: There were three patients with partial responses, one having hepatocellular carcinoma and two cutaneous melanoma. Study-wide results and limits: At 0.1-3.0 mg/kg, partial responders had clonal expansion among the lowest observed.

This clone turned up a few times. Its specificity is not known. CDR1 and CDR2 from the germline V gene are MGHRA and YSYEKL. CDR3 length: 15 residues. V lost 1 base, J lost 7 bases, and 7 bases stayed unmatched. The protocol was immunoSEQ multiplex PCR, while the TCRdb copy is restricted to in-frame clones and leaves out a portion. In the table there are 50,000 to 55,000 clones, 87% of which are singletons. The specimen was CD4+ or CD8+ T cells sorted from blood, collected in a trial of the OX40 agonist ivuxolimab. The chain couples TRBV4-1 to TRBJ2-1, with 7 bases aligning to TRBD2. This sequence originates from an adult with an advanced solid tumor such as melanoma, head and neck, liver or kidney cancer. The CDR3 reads CASSQVLGLPNEQFF. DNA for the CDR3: TGCGCCAGCAGCCAAGTCCTGGGACTACCGAATGAGCAGTTCTTC.